This T cell receptor beta chain was identified during a study of blood T cell repertoires in COVID-19. V gave up 3 bases and J gave up 8 bases, with 14 bases separating them. Germline V lookup: CDR1 MNHNS, CDR2 SASEGT. The CDR3 consists of 15 residues. Data came from immunoSEQ multiplex PCR; TCRdb stores just in-frame clones and leaves some out. Of 300,000 or so clones listed, roughly 84% are singletons. Sequencing was done on a sample of PBMCs or T cells enriched from blood (not recorded which). The origin of this receptor is a woman in her 30s who had recovered from COVID-19. The rearrangement joins TRBV6-1 to TRBJ1-6; D gene uncertain. The CDR3 DNA reads TGTGCCAGCAGTGATCCCGGGTCCTGGGATTCACCCCTCCACTTT. It is translated as CASSDPGSWDSPLHF.